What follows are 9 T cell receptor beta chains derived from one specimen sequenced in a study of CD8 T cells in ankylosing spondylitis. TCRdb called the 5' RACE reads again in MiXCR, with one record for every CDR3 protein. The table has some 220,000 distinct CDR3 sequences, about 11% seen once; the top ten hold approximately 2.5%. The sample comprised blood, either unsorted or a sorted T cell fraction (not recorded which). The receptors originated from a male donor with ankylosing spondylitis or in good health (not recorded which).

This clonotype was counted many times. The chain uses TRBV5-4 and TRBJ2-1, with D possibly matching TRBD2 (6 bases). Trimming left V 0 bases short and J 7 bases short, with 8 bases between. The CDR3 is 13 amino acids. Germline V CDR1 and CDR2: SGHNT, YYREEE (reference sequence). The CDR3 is CASSLGAGNEQFF. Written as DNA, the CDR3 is TGTGCCAGCAGCTTGGGGGCGGGGAATGAGCAGTTCTTC.

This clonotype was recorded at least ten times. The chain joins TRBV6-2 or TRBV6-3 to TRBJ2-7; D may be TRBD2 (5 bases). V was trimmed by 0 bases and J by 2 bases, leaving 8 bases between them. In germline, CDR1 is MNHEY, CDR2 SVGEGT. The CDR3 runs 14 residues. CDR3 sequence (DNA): TGTGCCAGCAGTTACTCGAGCGGCCCCTACGAGCAGTACTTC. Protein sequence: CASSYSSGPYEQYF.

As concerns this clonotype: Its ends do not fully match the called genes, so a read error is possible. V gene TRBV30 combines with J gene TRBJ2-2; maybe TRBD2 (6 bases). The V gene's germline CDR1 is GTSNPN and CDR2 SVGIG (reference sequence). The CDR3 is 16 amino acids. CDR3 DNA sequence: TGTGCCCGGAGTGTGTTGCTAGCGCGGAACACCGGGGAGCTGTTTTTT. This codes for CARSVLLARNTGELFF.

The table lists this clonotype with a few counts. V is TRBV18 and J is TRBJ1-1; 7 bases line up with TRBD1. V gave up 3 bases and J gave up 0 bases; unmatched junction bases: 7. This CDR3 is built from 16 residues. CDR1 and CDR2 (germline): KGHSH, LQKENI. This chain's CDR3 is CASSPRQGAMNTEAFF. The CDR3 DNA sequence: TGTGCCAGCTCACCCCGACAGGGAGCGATGAACACTGAAGCTTTCTTT.

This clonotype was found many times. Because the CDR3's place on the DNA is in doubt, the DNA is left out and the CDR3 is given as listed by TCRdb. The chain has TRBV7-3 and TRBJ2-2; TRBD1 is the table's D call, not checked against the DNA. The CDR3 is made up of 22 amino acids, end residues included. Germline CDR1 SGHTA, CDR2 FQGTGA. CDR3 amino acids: CASSLTYRGPSTLSSTPGSCFF.

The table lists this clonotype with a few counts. CDR3 sequence reads: CASSVGASGSSGELFF. CDR3 DNA sequence: TGTGCCAGCAGCGTAGGAGCTAGCGGGAGTAGCGGGGAGCTGTTTTTT. The chain employs TRBV9 and TRBJ2-2; 10 nucleotides align to TRBD2. The CDR3 covers 16 residues. V was clipped by 0 bases and J by 7 bases; unmatched bases: 6. From germline, CDR1 is SGDLS and CDR2 YYNGEE.

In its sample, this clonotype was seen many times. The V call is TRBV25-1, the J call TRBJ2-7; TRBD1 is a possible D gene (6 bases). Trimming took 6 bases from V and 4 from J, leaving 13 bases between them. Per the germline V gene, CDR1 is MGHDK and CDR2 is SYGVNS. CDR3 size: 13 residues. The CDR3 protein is CASSFAGVYEQYF. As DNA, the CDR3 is TGTGCCAGCAGCTTCGCAGGGGTTTACGAGCAGTACTTC.

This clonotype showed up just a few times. The CDR3 DNA reads TGTGCCACCAGCAGAGATCGGGCTTGGGGCGAGACCCAGTACTTC. Protein sequence: CATSRDRAWGETQYF. V usage is TRBV15 and J usage is TRBJ2-5; the D gene is possibly TRBD1 (5 bases). The CDR3 consists of 15 residues. With 0 bases removed from V and 5 bases from J, the gap between germline ends came to 13 bases. Per germline, CDR1 LNHNV and CDR2 YYDKDF (reference sequence).

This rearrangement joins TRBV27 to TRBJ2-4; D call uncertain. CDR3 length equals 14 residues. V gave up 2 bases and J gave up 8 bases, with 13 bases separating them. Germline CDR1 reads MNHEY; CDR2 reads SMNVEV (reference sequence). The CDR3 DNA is TGTGCCAGCAGTTTACGGTACCGGAGCGACATTCAGTACTTC. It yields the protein CASSLRYRSDIQYF.